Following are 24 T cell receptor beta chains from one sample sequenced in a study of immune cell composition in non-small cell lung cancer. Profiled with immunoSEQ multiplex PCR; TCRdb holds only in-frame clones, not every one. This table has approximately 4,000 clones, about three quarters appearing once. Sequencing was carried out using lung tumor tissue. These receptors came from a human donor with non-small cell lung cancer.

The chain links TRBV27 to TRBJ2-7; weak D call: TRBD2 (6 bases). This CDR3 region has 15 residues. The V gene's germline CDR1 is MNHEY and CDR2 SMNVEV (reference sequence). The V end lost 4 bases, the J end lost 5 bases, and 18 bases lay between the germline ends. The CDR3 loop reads CASSSVWDWTNEQYF. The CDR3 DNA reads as TGTGCCAGCAGTTCCGTCTGGGACTGGACTAACGAGCAGTACTTC.

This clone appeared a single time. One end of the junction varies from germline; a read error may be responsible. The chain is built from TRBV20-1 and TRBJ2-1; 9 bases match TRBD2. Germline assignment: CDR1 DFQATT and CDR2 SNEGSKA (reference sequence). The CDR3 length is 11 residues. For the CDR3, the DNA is TGCAGAGCTATAGCGGGGGAGGAGCAGTTCTTC. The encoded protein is CRAIAGEEQFF.

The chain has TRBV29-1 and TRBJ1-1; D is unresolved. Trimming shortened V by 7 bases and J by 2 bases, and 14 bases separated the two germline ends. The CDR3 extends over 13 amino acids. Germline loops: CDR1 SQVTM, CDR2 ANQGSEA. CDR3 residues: CSAEDGLNTEAFF. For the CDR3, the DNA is TGCAGCGCTGAGGACGGGTTAAACACTGAAGCTTTCTTT.

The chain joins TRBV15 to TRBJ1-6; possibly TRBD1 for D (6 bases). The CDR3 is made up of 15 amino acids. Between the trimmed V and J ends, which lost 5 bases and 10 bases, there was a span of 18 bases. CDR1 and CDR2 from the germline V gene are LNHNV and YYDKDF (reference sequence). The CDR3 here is CATSPGGNRASPLHF. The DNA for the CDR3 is TGTGCCACCAGCCCTGGGGGCAATCGAGCCTCACCCCTCCACTTT.

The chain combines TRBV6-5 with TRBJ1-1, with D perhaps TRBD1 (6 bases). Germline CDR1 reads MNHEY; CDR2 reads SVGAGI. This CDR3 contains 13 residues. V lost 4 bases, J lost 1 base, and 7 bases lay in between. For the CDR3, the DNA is TGTGCCAGCAGTTTACAGGGGAACACTGAAGCTTTCTTT. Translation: CASSLQGNTEAFF.

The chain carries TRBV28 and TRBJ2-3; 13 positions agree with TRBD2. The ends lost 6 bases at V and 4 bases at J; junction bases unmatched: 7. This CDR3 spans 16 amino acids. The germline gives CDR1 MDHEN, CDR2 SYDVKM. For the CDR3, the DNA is TGTGCCAGCAGGGGACTAGCGGGGCTTCGGGCAGATACGCAGTATTTT. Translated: CASRGLAGLRADTQYF.

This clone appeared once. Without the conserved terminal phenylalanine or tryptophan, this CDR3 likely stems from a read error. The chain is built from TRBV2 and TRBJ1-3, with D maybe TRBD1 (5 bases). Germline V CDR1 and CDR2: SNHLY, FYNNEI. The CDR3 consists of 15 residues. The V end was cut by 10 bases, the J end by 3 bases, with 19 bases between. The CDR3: CAIIPGRWSGNTIYV. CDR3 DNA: TGTGCCATAATTCCGGGACGGTGGAGTGGAAACACCATATATGTT.

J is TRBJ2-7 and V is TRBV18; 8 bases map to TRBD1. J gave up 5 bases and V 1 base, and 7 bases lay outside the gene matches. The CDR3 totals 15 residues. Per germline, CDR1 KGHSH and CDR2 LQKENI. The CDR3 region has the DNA TGTGCCAGCTCACCACGGTCCACAGGGGGTGACGAGCAGTACTTC. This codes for CASSPRSTGGDEQYF.

Written as DNA, the CDR3 is TGTGCCAGCAGCTTGACTAGCACTGACCCCTCCTACAATGAGCAGTTCTTC. Its translation: CASSLTSTDPSYNEQFF. This chain connects TRBV13 to TRBJ2-1, with 7 bases matching TRBD2. This CDR3 is 17 amino acids long. V shed 3 bases and J 0 bases; nucleotides not matched to a gene: 8. The germline V gene encodes CDR1 PRHDT and CDR2 FYEKMQ (reference sequence).

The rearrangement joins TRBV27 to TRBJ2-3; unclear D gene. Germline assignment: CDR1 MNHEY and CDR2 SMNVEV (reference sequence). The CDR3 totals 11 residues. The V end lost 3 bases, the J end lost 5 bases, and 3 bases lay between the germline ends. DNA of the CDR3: TGTGCCAGCAGTTTTCTAGATACGCAGTATTTT. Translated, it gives CASSFLDTQYF.

The CDR3 spells CASRTGTGTSGQYF. The CDR3, as DNA: TGTGCCAGCAGGACCGGGACAGGAACCTCTGGGCAGTACTTC. This chain links TRBV7-8 with TRBJ2-7; 8 nucleotides match TRBD1. Germline V lookup: CDR1 SGHVS, CDR2 FQNEAQ. The CDR3 consists of 14 residues. V trimming: 6 bases; J trimming: 9 bases; junction bases outside the gene matches: 13.

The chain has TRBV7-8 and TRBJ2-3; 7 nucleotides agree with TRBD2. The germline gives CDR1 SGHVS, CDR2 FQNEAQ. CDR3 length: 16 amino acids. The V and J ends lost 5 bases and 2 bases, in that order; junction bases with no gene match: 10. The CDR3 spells CASSQGAGTTTDTQYF. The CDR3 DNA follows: TGTGCCAGCAGCCAGGGAGCGGGAACGACCACAGATACGCAGTATTTT.

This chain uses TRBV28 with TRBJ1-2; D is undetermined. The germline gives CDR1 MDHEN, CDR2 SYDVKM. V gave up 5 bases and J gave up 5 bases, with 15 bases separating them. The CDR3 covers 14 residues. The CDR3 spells CASSLPLTAYGYTF. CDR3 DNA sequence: TGTGCCAGCAGTCTCCCCCTCACGGCATATGGCTACACCTTC.

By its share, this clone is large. The CDR3 reads CASSLGTSGGDTQYF. In nucleotides, the CDR3 is TGTGCCAGCAGCTTAGGGACTAGCGGGGGAGATACGCAGTATTTT. The chain has TRBV7-3 and TRBJ2-3; 14 nucleotides agree with TRBD2. The V gene's germline CDR1 is SGHTA and CDR2 FQGTGA. Germline trimming cut 2 bases from V and 5 bases from J; bases unmatched to any gene: 0. The CDR3 has 15 amino acids.

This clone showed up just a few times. The CDR3 DNA reads as TGTGCCAGCAGGACGGGACAGGCATCCAATTCACCCCTCCACTTT. This codes for CASRTGQASNSPLHF. This chain uses TRBV6-5 with TRBJ1-6, with TRBD1 matching over 8 bases. The germline CDR1 and CDR2 sequences are MNHEY and SVGAGI. The V and J ends lost 6 bases and 7 bases, in that order; junction bases with no gene match: 8. This CDR3 has 15 amino acids.

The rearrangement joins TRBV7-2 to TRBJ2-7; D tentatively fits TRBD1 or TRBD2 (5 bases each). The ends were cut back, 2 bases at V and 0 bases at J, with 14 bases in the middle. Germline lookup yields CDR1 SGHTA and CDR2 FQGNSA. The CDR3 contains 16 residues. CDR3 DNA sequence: TGTGCCAGCAGCTTACCCCCGGGGCATCCCTCCTACGAGCAGTACTTC. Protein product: CASSLPPGHPSYEQYF.

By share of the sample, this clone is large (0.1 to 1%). CDR3 amino acids: CASSQDLLGPNEKLFF. The CDR3 DNA follows: TGTGCCAGCAGCCAAGATTTATTGGGGCCGAATGAAAAACTGTTTTTT. V and J are TRBV4-2 and TRBJ1-4, with D maybe TRBD1 (5 bases). This CDR3 has 16 amino acids. The germline gives CDR1 LGHNA, CDR2 YNFKEQ. The germline V and J ends were trimmed by 0 bases and 5 bases, with 13 bases remaining between them.

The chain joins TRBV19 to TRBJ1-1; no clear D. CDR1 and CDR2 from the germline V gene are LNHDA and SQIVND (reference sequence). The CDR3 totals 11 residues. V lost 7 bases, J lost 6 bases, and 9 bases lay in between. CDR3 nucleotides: TGTGCCAGTAAGTCAGGACCTGAAGCTTTCTTT. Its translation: CASKSGPEAFF.

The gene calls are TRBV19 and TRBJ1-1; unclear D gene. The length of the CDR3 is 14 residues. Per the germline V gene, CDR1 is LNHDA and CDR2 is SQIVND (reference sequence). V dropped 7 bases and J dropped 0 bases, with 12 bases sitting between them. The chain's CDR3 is CASNNRVMNTEAFF. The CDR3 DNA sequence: TGTGCCAGTAATAACCGAGTCATGAACACTGAAGCTTTCTTT.

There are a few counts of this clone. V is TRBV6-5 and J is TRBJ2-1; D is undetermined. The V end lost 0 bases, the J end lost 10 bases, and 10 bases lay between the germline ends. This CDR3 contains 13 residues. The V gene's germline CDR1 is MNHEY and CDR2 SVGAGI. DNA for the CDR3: TGTGCCAGCAGTTACTCCTCGGAAAGCGAGCAGTTCTTC. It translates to CASSYSSESEQFF.

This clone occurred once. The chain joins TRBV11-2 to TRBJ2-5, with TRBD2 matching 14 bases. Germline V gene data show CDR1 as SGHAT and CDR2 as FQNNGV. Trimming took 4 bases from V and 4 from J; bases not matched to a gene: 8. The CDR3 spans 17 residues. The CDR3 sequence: CASSSRTSGRILETQYF. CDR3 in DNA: TGTGCCAGCAGCTCGCGGACTAGCGGGAGGATTTTAGAGACCCAGTACTTC.

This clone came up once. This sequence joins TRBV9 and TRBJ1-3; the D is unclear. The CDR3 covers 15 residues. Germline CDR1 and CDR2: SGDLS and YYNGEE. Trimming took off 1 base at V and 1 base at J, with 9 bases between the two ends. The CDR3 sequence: CASSVNPASGNTIYF. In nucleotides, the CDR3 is TGTGCCAGCAGCGTAAATCCGGCATCTGGAAACACCATATATTTT.

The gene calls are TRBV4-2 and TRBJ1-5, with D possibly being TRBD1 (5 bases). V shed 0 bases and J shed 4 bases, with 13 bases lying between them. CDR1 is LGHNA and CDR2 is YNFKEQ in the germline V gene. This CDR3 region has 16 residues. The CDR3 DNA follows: TGTGCCAGCAGCCAAGATGTGGCAGGGTTTAATCAGCCCCAGCATTTT. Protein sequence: CASSQDVAGFNQPQHF.

The CDR3 protein is CAISLGTDNSPLHF. DNA for the CDR3: TGTGCCATCAGTCTCGGGACAGATAATTCACCCCTCCACTTT. V is TRBV10-3 and J is TRBJ1-6, with 7 bases that match TRBD1. This CDR3 has 14 amino acids. V lost 5 bases and J lost 5; bases outside the gene matches: 3. In germline, CDR1 is ENHRY, CDR2 SYGVKD.